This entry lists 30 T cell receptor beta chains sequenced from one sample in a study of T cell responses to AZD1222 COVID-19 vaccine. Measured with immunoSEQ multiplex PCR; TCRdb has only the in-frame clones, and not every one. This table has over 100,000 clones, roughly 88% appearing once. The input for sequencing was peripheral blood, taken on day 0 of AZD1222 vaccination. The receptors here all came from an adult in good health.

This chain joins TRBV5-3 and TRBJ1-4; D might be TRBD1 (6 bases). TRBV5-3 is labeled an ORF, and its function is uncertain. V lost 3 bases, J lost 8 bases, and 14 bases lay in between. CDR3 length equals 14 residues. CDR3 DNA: TGTGCCAGAAGCTGGACAGAGAGAGTCGAAAAACTGTTTTTT. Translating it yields CARSWTERVEKLFF.

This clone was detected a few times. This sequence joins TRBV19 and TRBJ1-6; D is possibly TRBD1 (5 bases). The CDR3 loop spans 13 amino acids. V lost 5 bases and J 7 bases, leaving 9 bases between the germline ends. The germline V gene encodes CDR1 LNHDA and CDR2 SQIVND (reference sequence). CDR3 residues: CASSAAGNSPLHF. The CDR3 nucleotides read TGTGCCAGTAGTGCGGCAGGGAATTCACCCCTCCACTTT.

The CDR3 nucleotides are TGTGCCAGCAGTGAACCAACAGGGACTAATGAAAAACTGTTTTTT. Protein sequence: CASSEPTGTNEKLFF. The chain uses TRBV25-1 and TRBJ1-4; TRBD1 might be the D (6 bases). Germline V gene data show CDR1 as MGHDK and CDR2 as SYGVNS. The CDR3 covers 15 residues. Trimming removed 2 bases from V and 2 bases from J, with 9 bases in between.

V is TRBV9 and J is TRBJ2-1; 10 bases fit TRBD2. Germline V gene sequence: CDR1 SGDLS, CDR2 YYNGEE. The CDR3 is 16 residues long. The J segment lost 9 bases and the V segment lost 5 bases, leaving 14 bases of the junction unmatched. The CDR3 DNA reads TGTGCCAGCAGGGGAACGGCAGCGGGGGGGACCGGTGAGCAGTTCTTC. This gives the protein CASRGTAAGGTGEQFF.

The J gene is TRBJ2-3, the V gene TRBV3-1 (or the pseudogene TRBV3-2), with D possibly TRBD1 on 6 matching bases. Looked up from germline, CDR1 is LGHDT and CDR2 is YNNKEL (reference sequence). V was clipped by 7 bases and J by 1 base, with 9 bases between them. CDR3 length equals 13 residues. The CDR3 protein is CASTHRGTDTQYF. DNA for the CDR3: TGTGCCAGCACCCACAGGGGCACAGATACGCAGTATTTT.

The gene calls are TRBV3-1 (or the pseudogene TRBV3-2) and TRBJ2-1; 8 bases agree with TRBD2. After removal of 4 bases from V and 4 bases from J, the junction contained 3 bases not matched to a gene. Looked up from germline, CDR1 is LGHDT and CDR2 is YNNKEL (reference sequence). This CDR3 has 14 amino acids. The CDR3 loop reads CASSRGRIYNEQFF. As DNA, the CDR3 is TGTGCCAGCAGCCGCGGGAGGATTTACAATGAGCAGTTCTTC.

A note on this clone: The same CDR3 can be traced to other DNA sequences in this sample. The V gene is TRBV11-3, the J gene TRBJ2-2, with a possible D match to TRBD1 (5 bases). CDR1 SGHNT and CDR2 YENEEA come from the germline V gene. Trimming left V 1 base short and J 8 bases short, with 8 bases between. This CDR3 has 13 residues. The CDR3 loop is CASSLARTGELFF. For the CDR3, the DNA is TGTGCCAGCAGCTTAGCACGGACAGGGGAGCTGTTTTTT.

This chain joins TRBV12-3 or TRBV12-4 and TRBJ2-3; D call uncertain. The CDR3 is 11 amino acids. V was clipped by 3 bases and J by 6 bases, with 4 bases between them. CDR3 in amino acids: CASSFWDTQYF. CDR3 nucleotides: TGTGCCAGCAGTTTCTGGGATACGCAGTATTTT.

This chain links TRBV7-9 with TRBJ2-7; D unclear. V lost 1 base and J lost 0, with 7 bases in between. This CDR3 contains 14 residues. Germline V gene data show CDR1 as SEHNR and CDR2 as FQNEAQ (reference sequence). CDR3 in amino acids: CASSLDPSSYEQYF. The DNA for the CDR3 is TGTGCCAGCAGCTTAGATCCGAGCTCCTACGAGCAGTACTTC.

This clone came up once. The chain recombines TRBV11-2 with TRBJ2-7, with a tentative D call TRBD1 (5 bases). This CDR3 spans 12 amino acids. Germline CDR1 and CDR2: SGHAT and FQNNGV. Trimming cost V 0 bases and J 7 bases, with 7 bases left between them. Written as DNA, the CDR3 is TGTGCCAGCAGCTTAGAGGGGCGGGAGCAGTACTTC. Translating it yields CASSLEGREQYF.

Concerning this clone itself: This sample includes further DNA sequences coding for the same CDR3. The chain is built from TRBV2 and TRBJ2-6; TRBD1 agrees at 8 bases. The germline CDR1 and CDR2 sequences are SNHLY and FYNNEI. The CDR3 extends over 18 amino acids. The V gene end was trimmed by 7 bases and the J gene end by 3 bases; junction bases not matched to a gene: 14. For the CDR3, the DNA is TGTGCCAGCACCCGAGGTTGGGCAGGGGGCGGTGGGGCCAACGTCCTGACTTTC. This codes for CASTRGWAGGGGANVLTF.

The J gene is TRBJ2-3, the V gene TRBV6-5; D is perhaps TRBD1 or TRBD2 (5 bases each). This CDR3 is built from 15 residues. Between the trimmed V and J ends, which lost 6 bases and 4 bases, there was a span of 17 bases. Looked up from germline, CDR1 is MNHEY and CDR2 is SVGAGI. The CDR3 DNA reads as TGTGCCAGCAGCAAGACTACAGCAGGGCCAGATACGCAGTATTTT. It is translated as CASSKTTAGPDTQYF.

CDR3 sequence reads: CASSLAARVEQYF. The CDR3 coding sequence is TGTGCCAGCAGTTTAGCGGCCAGGGTCGAGCAGTACTTC. The chain combines TRBV12-3 or TRBV12-4 with TRBJ2-7; D is perhaps TRBD1 (5 bases). The ends were cut back, 0 bases at V and 6 bases at J, with 9 bases in the middle. This CDR3 contains 13 residues.

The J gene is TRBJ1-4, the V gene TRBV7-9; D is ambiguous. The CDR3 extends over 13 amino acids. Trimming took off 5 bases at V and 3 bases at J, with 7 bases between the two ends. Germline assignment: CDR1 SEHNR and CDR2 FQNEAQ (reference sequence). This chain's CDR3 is CASSRVANEKLFF. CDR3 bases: TGTGCCAGCAGCAGGGTTGCTAATGAAAAACTGTTTTTT.

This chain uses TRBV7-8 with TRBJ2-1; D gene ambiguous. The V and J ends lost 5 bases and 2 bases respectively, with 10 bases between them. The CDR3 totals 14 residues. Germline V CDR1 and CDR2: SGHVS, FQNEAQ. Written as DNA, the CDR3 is TGTGCCAGCAGCCGTGACGAGGCCTACAATGAGCAGTTCTTC. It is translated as CASSRDEAYNEQFF.

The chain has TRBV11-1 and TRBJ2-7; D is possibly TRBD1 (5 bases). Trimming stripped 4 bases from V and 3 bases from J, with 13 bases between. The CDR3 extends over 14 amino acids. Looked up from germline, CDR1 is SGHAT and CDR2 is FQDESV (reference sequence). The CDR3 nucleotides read TGTGCCAGCAGCTCCAGGGCATCTCGCTACGAGCAGTACTTC. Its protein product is CASSSRASRYEQYF.

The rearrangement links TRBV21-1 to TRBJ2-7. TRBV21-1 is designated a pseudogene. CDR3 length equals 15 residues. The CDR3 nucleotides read TGTGCCAGCACAACATCCGGGACCGAACCTGGCGAGCAGTACGTC. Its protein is CASTTSGTEPGEQYV.

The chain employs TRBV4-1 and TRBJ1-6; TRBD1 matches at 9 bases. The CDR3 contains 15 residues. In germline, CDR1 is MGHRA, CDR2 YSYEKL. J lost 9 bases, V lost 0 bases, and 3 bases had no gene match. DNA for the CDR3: TGCGCCAGCAGCCAAGAAGGGACAGGGTTTTCACCCCTCCACTTT. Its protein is CASSQEGTGFSPLHF.

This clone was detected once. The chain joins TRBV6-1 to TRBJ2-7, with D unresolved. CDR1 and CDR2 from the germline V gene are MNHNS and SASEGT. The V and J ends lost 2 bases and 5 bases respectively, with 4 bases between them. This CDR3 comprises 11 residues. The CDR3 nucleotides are TGTGCCAGCAGTGAAAGGGACGAGCAGTACTTC. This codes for CASSERDEQYF.

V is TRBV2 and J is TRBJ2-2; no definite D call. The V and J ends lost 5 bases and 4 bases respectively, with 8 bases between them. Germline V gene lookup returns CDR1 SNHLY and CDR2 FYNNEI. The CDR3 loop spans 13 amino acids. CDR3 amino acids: CASSYHATGELFF. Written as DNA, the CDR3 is TGTGCCAGCAGTTATCACGCCACCGGGGAGCTGTTTTTT.

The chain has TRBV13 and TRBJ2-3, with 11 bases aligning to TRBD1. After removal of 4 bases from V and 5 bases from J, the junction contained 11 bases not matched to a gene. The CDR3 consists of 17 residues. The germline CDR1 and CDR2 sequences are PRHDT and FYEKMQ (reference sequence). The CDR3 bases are TGTGCCAGCAGCTCTCGGGACAGGGGGGTTGTAAGAGATACGCAGTATTTT. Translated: CASSSRDRGVVRDTQYF.

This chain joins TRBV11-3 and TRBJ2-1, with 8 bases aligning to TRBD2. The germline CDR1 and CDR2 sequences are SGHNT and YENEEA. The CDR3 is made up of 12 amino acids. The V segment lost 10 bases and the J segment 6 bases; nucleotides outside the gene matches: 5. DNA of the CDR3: TGTGCCATCCGCGGGGGGCTCAATGAGCAGTTCTTC. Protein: CAIRGGLNEQFF.

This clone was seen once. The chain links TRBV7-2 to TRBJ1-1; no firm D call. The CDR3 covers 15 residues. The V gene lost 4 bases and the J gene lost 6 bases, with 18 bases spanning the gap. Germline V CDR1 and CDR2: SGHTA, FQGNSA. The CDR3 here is CASSSLGGRHPEAFF. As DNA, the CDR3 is TGTGCCAGCAGCTCTCTGGGAGGGCGGCACCCTGAAGCTTTCTTT.

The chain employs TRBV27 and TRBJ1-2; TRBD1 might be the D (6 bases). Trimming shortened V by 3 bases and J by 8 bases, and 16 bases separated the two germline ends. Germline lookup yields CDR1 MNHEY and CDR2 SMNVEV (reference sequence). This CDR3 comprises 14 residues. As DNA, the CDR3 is TGTGCCAGCAGTTTGGGGGCCAACAGCCGAGGCTACACCTTC. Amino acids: CASSLGANSRGYTF.

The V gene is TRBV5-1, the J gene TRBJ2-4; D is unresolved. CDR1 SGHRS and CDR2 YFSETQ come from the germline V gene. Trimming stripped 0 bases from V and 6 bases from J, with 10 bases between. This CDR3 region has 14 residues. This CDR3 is CASSLDAGRNIQYF. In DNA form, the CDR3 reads TGCGCCAGCAGCTTGGACGCAGGTAGAAACATTCAGTACTTC.

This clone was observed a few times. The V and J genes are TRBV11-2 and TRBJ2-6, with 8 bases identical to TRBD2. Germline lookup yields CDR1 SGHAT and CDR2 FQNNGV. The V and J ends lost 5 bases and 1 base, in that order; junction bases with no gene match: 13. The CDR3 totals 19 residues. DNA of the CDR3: TGTGCCAGCAGCCTCCGAGCGGGAGAGGGTTCGTCTGGGGCCAACGTCCTGACTTTC. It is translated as CASSLRAGEGSSGANVLTF.

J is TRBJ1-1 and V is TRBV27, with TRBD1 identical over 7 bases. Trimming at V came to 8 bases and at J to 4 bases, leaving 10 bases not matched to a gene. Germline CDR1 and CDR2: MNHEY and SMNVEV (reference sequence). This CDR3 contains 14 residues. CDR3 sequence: CASGYRGWGTEAFF. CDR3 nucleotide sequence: TGTGCCAGCGGCTACAGGGGATGGGGCACTGAAGCTTTCTTT.

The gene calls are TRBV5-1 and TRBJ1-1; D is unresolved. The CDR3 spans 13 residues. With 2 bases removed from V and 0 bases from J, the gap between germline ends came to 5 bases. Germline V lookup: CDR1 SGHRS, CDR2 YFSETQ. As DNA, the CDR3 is TGCGCCAGCAGCTTAACGGTGAACACTGAAGCTTTCTTT. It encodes CASSLTVNTEAFF.

The CDR3 sequence: CASSGQARRSGANVLTF. CDR3 coding DNA: TGTGCCAGTAGTGGGCAGGCCCGGCGCTCTGGGGCCAACGTCCTGACTTTC. V is TRBV19 and J is TRBJ2-6; D call uncertain. The germline CDR1 and CDR2 sequences are LNHDA and SQIVND (reference sequence). The V end was cut by 5 bases, the J end by 0 bases, with 14 bases between. The CDR3 extends over 17 amino acids.

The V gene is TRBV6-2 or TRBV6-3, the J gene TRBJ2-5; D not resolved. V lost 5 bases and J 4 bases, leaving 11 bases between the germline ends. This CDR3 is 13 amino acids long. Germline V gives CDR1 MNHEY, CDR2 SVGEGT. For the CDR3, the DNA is TGTGCCAGCAGTCCGTTGTGGCCAGAGACCCAGTACTTC. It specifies CASSPLWPETQYF.